This T cell receptor (beta chain) was observed in a study of cytomegalovirus exposure and HLA in healthy donors. For the study at large: Unique TCRs from HLA-typed donors, roughly 87 million of them, were held in an early data release.

This clone was observed a handful of times. Its antigen is undetermined. The CDR3 has 14 residues. Germline lookup yields CDR1 KGHSH and CDR2 LQKENI. The V segment lost 5 bases and the J segment 8 bases; nucleotides outside the gene matches: 5. In the PCR, 60 Vbeta and 13 Jbeta primers were used. Clones were read by immunoSEQ multiplex PCR, and TCRdb kept only the in-frame ones, dropping some. The sample records about 140,000 clones, less than 85% being singletons. Study-wide results and limits: In a later analysis, compared with equally common non-associated chains, HLA-associated beta chains were more expanded.

This receptor was identified in a man in his forties in good health and CMV-seronegative. The chain has TRBV18 and TRBJ2-1, with 11 bases matching TRBD1. The material sequenced was PBMCs. CDR3 sequence (DNA): TGTGCCAGCTCATCCCGGACAGGGGGCTATGAGCAGTTCTTC. Residues: CASSSRTGGYEQFF.